A selection of T cell receptor beta chains follows, all from one sample in a study of T-cell reconstitution after alpha-beta-depleted transplantation in children. TCRdb re-called the PCR reads with MiXCR, one entry per CDR3 protein. Seen here are about 540,000 distinct CDR3 sequences, over 25% observed once, and the top ten hold 35% to 40%. This material consisted of PBMCs, taken before TCRalphabeta/CD19-depleted stem cell transplant. These receptors all come from a boy in the first two years of life with Wiskott-Aldrich syndrome, due to receive a stem cell transplant. Both conserved end residues are trimmed from each CDR3. The D gene is left open where the match is weak. Only part of the rows carry a size: once, few, many, or a class if the clone is expanded.

abundance,d_gene,j_gene,v_gene,CDR3aa
-,-,TRBJ2-1,TRBV20-1,SASSEGYEQF
-,-,TRBJ2-3,TRBV20-1,SASREHQDTQY
-,TRBD2,TRBJ2-2,TRBV14,ASSTGTSGRPSWWELF
few,TRBD2,TRBJ2-7,TRBV5-1,ASSLGVLAGVSEQY
-,TRBD1,TRBJ1-5,TRBV24-1,ATQGPGNQPQH
-,TRBD2,TRBJ2-5,TRBV5-1,ASSFRLAGGRETQY
-,TRBD2,TRBJ2-7,TRBV7-9,ASSLVLSGSSYEQY
-,-,TRBJ2-3,TRBV10-3,AISERETGTDTQY
-,-,TRBJ2-3,TRBV20-1,SAKSTDTQY
once,-,TRBJ2-7,TRBV15,ATSRTVTYEQY
-,-,TRBJ2-7,TRBV7-8,ASSLSLLALEGASYEQY
few,-,TRBJ1-2,TRBV7-2,ASSLGSGRHYGYT
few,TRBD2,TRBJ2-7,TRBV29-1,SVAGRLGYEQY
few,TRBD2,TRBJ2-7,TRBV5-1,ASSLGPPVLAGYEQY
-,-,TRBJ2-7,TRBV25-1,ASRKGRWDEQY
few,-,TRBJ2-7,TRBV27,ASRTHDGYYEQY
few,TRBD2,TRBJ2-7,TRBV5-1,ASSLTSGSVEQY
-,-,TRBJ2-5,TRBV5-1,ASHNPIQETQY
few,TRBD1,TRBJ2-2,TRBV6-1,ASTGQGANTGELF
-,-,TRBJ2-2,TRBV4-1,ASSQVTLGAGELF
few,-,TRBJ2-2,TRBV20-1,SVQGNAVGELF
few,TRBD1,TRBJ1-3,TRBV7-9,ASSAGTVGNTIY
-,-,TRBJ1-1,TRBV5-1,ASSFRGTQNTEAF
few,-,TRBJ1-4,TRBV5-1,ASSFGLRLGSATNEKLF
-,-,TRBJ2-2,TRBV29-1,SARVNWGDTGELF
few,-,TRBJ2-7,TRBV12-3/TRBV12-4,ASSSGQPYEQY
few,-,TRBJ1-5,TRBV19,ASSIEMTGYSNQPQH
-,-,TRBJ2-4,TRBV5-1,ASSPRPYQGSLDKNIQY
-,TRBD1,TRBJ2-5,TRBV6-5,ASSYSRRQGQFQETQY
few,-,TRBJ1-2,TRBV6-2/TRBV6-3,ASSYSRRDGYT
-,-,TRBJ2-1,TRBV18,ASSRSIANEQF
few,TRBD1,TRBJ2-7,TRBV29-1,SVGLGQGIRNEQY
-,-,TRBJ1-1,TRBV9,ASSLRGSQMNTEAF
-,TRBD1,TRBJ2-3,TRBV7-9,ASSFTGAHTDTQY
few,-,TRBJ2-1,TRBV7-9,ASSEYSSSYNEQF
once,TRBD1,TRBJ2-7,TRBV5-1,ASSKPKSDRGLYEQY
few,-,TRBJ2-5,TRBV20-1,SATVQETQY
few,TRBD2,TRBJ2-1,TRBV27,ASSSSKPSGDYNEQF
few,-,TRBJ2-3,TRBV10-3,AISRAPARTDTQY
-,-,TRBJ2-5,TRBV12-3/TRBV12-4,ASSLMSGREETQY
few,TRBD1,TRBJ1-3,TRBV13,ASSPTDRGGNTIY
few,-,TRBJ1-6,TRBV9,ASSVGVLLEFGSPLH
-,-,TRBJ2-2,TRBV5-1,ASSLGTVGELF
-,TRBD2,TRBJ2-3,TRBV4-1,ASSQGLAGGFTDTQY
few,TRBD1,TRBJ2-1,TRBV27,ASRSPGTGYNEQF